The 15 T cell receptor beta chains below come from one sample, sequenced in a study of OX40 agonist ivuxolimab in advanced cancers. The data were produced by immunoSEQ multiplex PCR, yet TCRdb's version contains in-frame clones alone and is incomplete. The sample yields tens of thousands of clones, 83% seen once. The sample in question was CD4+ or CD8+ T cells sorted from blood, obtained in a trial of the OX40 agonist ivuxolimab. These receptors were obtained from an adult with an advanced solid tumor such as melanoma, head and neck, liver or kidney cancer.

This clone was counted between two and nine times. The rearrangement links TRBV19 to TRBJ1-5, with a possible D match to TRBD1 (6 bases). The CDR3 sequence is 16 residues long. Germline V CDR1 and CDR2: LNHDA, SQIVND (reference sequence). V was shortened by 4 bases and J by 10 bases, with 23 bases between the two germline ends. In DNA form, the CDR3 reads TGTGCCAGTAGTAAACAAAGGACAGCATTAATCAACCCCCAGCATTTT. Translating it yields CASSKQRTALINPQHF.

The chain joins TRBV18 to TRBJ2-1; unclear D gene. V was shortened by 1 base and J by 7 bases, with 8 bases between the two germline ends. CDR1 is KGHSH and CDR2 is LQKENI in the germline V gene. This CDR3 region has 13 residues. In nucleotides, the CDR3 is TGTGCCAGCTCACCACGGACCCGAAATGAGCAGTTCTTC. As protein: CASSPRTRNEQFF.

By sample fraction, this clone is medium-sized. Other DNA sequences in the same sample also yield this CDR3. The V and J genes are TRBV10-3 and TRBJ1-3, with D perhaps matching TRBD1 (6 bases). The V gene's germline CDR1 is ENHRY and CDR2 SYGVKD. V was pared by 6 bases and J by 0 bases, with 6 bases between. This CDR3 is built from 13 residues. CDR3 sequence: CAIRDSSGNTIYF. The DNA for the CDR3 is TGTGCCATCAGGGACAGCTCTGGAAACACCATATATTTT.

A single count supports this clone. This chain links TRBV5-1 with TRBJ2-7; possible D gene TRBD2, 7 bases. Looked up from germline, CDR1 is SGHRS and CDR2 is YFSETQ. V was shortened by 0 bases and J by 2 bases, with 18 bases between the two germline ends. CDR3 length: 17 amino acids. The chain's CDR3 is CASSLDRGALDTYEQYF. CDR3 coding DNA: TGCGCCAGCAGCTTGGATCGGGGGGCCCTCGATACCTACGAGCAGTACTTC.

The chain employs TRBV7-6 and TRBJ2-3; the D gene is possibly TRBD2 (5 bases). The germline V gene encodes CDR1 SGHVS and CDR2 FNYEAQ. CDR3 length equals 16 residues. The V gene lost 5 bases and the J gene lost 10 bases, with 25 bases spanning the gap. CDR3 residues: CASSPTSGVTSGSQYF. CDR3 in DNA: TGTGCCAGCAGCCCGACTTCCGGGGTCACCTCCGGATCGCAGTATTTT.

The J gene is TRBJ1-3, the V gene TRBV9; 8 bases line up with TRBD1. Trimming cost V 2 bases and J 2 bases; bases outside gene matches: 6. This CDR3 spans 16 amino acids. In germline, CDR1 is SGDLS, CDR2 YYNGEE. The CDR3 DNA reads as TGTGCCAGCAGCGTTGACAGGGGAAGGGCTGGAAACACCATATATTTT. Translating it yields CASSVDRGRAGNTIYF.

This chain uses TRBV7-8 with TRBJ2-7, with a weak D call TRBD1 (6 bases). Trimming took off 5 bases at V and 4 bases at J, with 24 bases between the two ends. Germline V gene data show CDR1 as SGHVS and CDR2 as FQNEAQ. This CDR3 contains 17 residues. CDR3 protein: CASSLPRGEAVAYEQYF. Here the CDR3 DNA reads TGTGCCAGCAGCCTCCCCAGGGGAGAGGCGGTAGCGTACGAGCAGTACTTC.

As regards this clone: The junction departs from the called germline gene at one end, perhaps through a read error. The rearrangement uses TRBV6-5 and TRBJ1-4, with unresolved D. The germline V gene encodes CDR1 MNHEY and CDR2 SVGAGI. CDR3 size: 13 residues. The CDR3 nucleotides read TGTGCCAGCAGTTGTCTTATTTTCGGGAAAACTGTTTTT. Translation: CASSCLIFGKTVF.

The CDR3 bases are TGTGCCAGCGGAATAGGGACAGGGGGTTCACCCCTCCACTTT. The encoded protein is CASGIGTGGSPLHF. The rearrangement links TRBV25-1 to TRBJ1-6; 11 bases fit TRBD1. Per the germline V gene, CDR1 is MGHDK and CDR2 is SYGVNS. CDR3 length: 14 amino acids. V was pared by 8 bases and J by 9 bases, with 6 bases of the junction left unmatched.

The chain is built from TRBV5-1 and TRBJ1-5; 9 bases are shared with TRBD1. Trimming took 5 bases from V and 2 from J; bases not matched to a gene: 5. The V gene's germline CDR1 is SGHRS and CDR2 YFSETQ. The CDR3 has 15 amino acids. The CDR3 region is CASRETGGGNQPQHF. The CDR3 coding sequence is TGCGCCAGCAGAGAGACAGGGGGTGGCAATCAGCCCCAGCATTTT.

The J gene is TRBJ2-2, the V gene TRBV7-6; TRBD1 is a possible D gene (6 bases). CDR3 size: 15 residues. Germline V CDR1 and CDR2: SGHVS, FNYEAQ. V was clipped by 3 bases and J by 4 bases, with 12 bases between them. CDR3 sequence (DNA): TGTGCCAGCAGCTTTCTACAGGGCTCCACCGGGGAGCTGTTTTTT. Amino acids: CASSFLQGSTGELFF.

The chain uses TRBV19 and TRBJ2-2; D is undetermined. The CDR3 length is 16 residues. The germline CDR1 and CDR2 sequences are LNHDA and SQIVND (reference sequence). Trimming stripped 5 bases from V and 0 bases from J, with 13 bases between. The CDR3 DNA sequence: TGTGCCAGTAGTCCCCGTTTCCGCTCGAACACCGGGGAGCTGTTTTTT. As protein: CASSPRFRSNTGELFF.

The chain has TRBV2 and TRBJ2-7; 7 bases agree with TRBD1. The CDR3 sequence is 12 residues long. Germline V gene sequence: CDR1 SNHLY, CDR2 FYNNEI. Trimming removed 1 base from V and 6 bases from J; junction bases left unmatched: 0. The CDR3 sequence is CASSEDRGEQYF. Here the CDR3 DNA reads TGTGCCAGCAGTGAAGACAGGGGCGAGCAGTACTTC. Drawing the rest from reference TRBV2 and TRBJ2-7, the complete variable domain is EPEVTQTPSHQVTQMGQEVILRCVPISNHLYFYWYRQILGQKVEFLVSFYNNEISEKSEIFDDQFSVERPDGSNFTLKIRSTKLEDSAMYFCASSEDRGEQYFGPGTRLTVT.

This chain links TRBV7-7 with TRBJ2-3, with TRBD1 matching over 9 bases. The V segment lost 3 bases and the J segment 0 bases; nucleotides outside the gene matches: 7. This CDR3 comprises 17 residues. CDR1 SSHAT and CDR2 FNYEAQ come from the germline V gene (reference sequence). CDR3 sequence reads: CASSLGTGFTSTDTQYF. Written as DNA, the CDR3 is TGTGCCAGCAGCTTGGGGACAGGGTTTACTAGCACAGATACGCAGTATTTT.

V is TRBV25-1 and J is TRBJ2-3, with TRBD1 matching 8 bases. Trimming removed 4 bases from V and 0 bases from J; junction bases left unmatched: 12. Germline V gene sequence: CDR1 MGHDK, CDR2 SYGVNS. The CDR3 runs to 18 residues. In nucleotides, the CDR3 is TGTGCCAGCAGTGCACACTACGGGACAGGCCGTAGCACAGATACGCAGTATTTT. Protein: CASSAHYGTGRSTDTQYF.